Below, one T cell receptor (beta chain) is given with its context. The data stem from a study of T cells expressing NK-cell markers. The germline gives CDR1 DFQATT, CDR2 SNEGSKA (reference sequence). The CDR3 extends over 13 amino acids. One entry per CDR3 protein, without DNA, is what TCRdb gives after re-calling the 5' RACE reads. Its clone listing holds almost 450,000 distinct CDR3 sequences. This clonotype was sampled from a woman between 18 and 70 years old in good health. This chain uses TRBV20-1 with TRBJ1-1; the TCRdb call, TRBD1, lacks DNA for checking. Sequencing was carried out using blood T cells: a sorted CD56 or NKG2C T cell subset, CD4+ or CD8+ T cells, or bulk PBMC T cells (not recorded which). This CDR3 reads CSARDGANTEAFF.